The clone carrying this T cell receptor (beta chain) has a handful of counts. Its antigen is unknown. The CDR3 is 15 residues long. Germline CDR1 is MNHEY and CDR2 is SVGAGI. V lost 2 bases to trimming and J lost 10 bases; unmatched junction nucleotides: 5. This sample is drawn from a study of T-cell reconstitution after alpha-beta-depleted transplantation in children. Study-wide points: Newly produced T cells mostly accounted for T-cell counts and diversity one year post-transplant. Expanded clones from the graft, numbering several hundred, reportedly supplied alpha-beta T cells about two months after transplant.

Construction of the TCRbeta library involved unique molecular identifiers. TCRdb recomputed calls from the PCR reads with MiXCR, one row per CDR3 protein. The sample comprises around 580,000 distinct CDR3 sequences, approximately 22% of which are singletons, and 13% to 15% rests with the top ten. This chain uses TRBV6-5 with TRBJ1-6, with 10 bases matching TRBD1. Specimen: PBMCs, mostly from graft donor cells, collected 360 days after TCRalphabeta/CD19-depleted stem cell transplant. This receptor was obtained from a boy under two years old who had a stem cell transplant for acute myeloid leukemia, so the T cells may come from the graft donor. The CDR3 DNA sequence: TGTGCCAGCAGTTACGGGACAGGGGTAAGCTCACCCCTCCACTTT. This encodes CASSYGTGVSSPLHF.